These 2 T cell receptor beta chains share one sample of origin, sequenced in a study of identical twins. TCRdb recomputed calls from the 5' RACE reads with MiXCR, one row per CDR3 protein. Here the sample spans roughly 280,000 distinct CDR3 sequences, 7.5% to 9.5% being singletons. These data were also reused for a study on yellow fever vaccine responses in identical twins.

The specimen sequenced was CD8+ T cells sorted from blood. These receptors came from a woman between 18 and 29 years old in good health.

Turning to this clonotype: The junction does not match germline at one end; this may be a read error. This chain uses TRBV11-2 with TRBJ1-1, with 9 bases that match TRBD1. The CDR3 sequence is 11 residues long. The germline CDR1 and CDR2 sequences are SGHAT and FQNNGV. DNA for the CDR3: TGTGCCAGCAGCTCGGGACAGGGCCACATCTTT. Protein product: CASSSGQGHIF.

The genes are TRBV27 and TRBJ2-7, with TRBD2 identical over 9 bases. Germline V CDR1 and CDR2: MNHEY, SMNVEV (reference sequence). V gave up 4 bases and J gave up 6 bases; unmatched junction bases: 7. This CDR3 comprises 14 residues. The CDR3 protein is CASSSTGLAFEQYF. CDR3 DNA: TGTGCCAGCAGTTCCACGGGACTAGCTTTCGAGCAGTACTTC.